The T cell receptor beta chain under discussion was sequenced for a study of cytomegalovirus exposure and HLA in healthy donors. This clone has a single count. V was pared by 1 base and J by 10 bases, with 16 bases of the junction left unmatched. The CDR3 is made up of 16 amino acids. The germline V gene encodes CDR1 SGHDT and CDR2 YYEEEE. PCR was performed using 60 Vbeta and 13 Jbeta primers. Profiling relied on immunoSEQ multiplex PCR, and the TCRdb table lists in-frame clones only, not all of them. Among 170,000 or so clones listed, roughly 83% were seen once. The receptor was isolated from a boy younger than 10 in good health and CMV-seronegative. The sample taken for sequencing was PBMCs. This chain links TRBV5-6 with TRBJ2-7; TRBD2 matches at 8 bases. The CDR3 here is CASSLLGGSGTTRQYF. The CDR3 coding sequence is TGTGCCAGCAGCTTGCTGGGCGGTAGCGGGACTACGAGACAGTACTTC.